This entry concerns a single T cell receptor (beta chain). Its antigen is undetermined. All of the isolated RNA was reverse transcribed, so expressed TCRB transcripts were sequenced. Sequenced by immunoSEQ multiplex PCR; TCRdb stores in-frame clones only, minus some. The table includes 300,000 to 400,000 clones, approximately 9.7% detected once. The entry originates in a study of beta chain features in type 1 diabetes. Notes on the study in general: In all four CD4+ subsets, TCRB CDR3 length was significantly, moderately reduced in type 1 diabetes.

Germline V gives CDR1 KGHSH, CDR2 LQKENI. V lost 6 bases and J lost 1, with 6 bases in between. This CDR3 comprises 12 residues. The receptor comes from a man aged 25-40 years with type 1 diabetes. The chain joins TRBV18 to TRBJ1-1; D is unresolved. Source material: central memory CD4+ T cells from blood. CDR3 bases: TGTGCCAGCTCCCTCGGGAACACTGAAGCTTTCTTT. Its translation is CASSLGNTEAFF.